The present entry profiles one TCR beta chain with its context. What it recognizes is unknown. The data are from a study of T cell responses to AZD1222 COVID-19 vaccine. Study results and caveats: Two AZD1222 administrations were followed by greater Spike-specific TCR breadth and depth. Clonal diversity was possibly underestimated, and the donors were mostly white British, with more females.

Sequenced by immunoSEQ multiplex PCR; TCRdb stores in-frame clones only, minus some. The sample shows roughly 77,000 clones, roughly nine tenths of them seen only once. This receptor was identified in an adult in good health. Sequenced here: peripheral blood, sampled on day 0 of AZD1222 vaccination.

The CDR3 loop is CASSEGTHNSPLHF. In DNA, the CDR3 is TGTGCCAGCAGTGAAGGGACCCATAATTCACCCCTCCACTTT. V and J are TRBV6-1 and TRBJ1-6; D uncertain. The CDR3 spans 14 residues. Germline lookup yields CDR1 MNHNS and CDR2 SASEGT. Deletions cut 1 base from V and 5 bases from J, with 6 bases between.